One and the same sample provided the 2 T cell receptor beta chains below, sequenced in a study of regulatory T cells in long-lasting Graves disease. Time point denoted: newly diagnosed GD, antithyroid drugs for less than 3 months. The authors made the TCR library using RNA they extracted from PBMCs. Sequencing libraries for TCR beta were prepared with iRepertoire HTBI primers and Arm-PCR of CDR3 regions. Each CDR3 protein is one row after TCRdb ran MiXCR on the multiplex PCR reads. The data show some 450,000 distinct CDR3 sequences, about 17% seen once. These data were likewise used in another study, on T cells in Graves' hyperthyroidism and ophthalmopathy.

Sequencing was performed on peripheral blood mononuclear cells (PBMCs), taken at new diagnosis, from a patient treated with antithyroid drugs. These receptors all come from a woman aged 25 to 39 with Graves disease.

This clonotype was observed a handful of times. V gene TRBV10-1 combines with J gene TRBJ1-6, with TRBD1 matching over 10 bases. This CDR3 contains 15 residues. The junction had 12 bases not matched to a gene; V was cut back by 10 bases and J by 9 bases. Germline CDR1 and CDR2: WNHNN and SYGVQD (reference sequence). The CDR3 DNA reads TGCGCCACGCAAGACGGGACAGGGGCTGGTTCACCCCTCCACTTT. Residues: CATQDGTGAGSPLHF.

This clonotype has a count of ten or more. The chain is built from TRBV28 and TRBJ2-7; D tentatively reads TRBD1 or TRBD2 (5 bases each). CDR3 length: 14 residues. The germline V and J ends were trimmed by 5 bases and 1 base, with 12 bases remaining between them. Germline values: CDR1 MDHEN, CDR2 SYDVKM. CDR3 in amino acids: CASSLPGRSYEQYF. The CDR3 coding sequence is TGTGCCAGCAGTCTCCCGGGACGGTCCTACGAGCAGTACTTC. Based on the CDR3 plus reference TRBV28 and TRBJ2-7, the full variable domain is DVKVTQSSRYLVKRTGEKVFLECVQDMDHENMFWYRQDPGLGLRLIYFSYDVKMKEKGDIPEGYSVSREKKERFSLILESASTNQTSMYLCASSLPGRSYEQYFGPGTRLTVT.